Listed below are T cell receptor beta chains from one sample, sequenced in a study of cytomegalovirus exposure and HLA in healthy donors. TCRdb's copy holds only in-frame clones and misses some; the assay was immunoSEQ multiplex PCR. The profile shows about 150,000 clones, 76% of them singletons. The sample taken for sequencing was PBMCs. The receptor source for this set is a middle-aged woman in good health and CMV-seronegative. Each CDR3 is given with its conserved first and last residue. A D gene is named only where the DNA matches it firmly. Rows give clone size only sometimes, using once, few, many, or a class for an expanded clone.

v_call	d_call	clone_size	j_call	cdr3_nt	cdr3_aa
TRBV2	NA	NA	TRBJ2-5	TGTGCCAGCAGGAGACAGAGCGAGACCCAGTACTTC	CASRRQSETQYF
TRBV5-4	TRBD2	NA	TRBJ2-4	TGTGCCAGCAGCCTAGGACCGGCGGGGGGCGGGAAAAACATTCAGTACTTC	CASSLGPAGGGKNIQYF
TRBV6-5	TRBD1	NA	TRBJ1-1	TGTGCCAGCAGTTCGTACGGGACAGCGGACACTGAAGCTTTCTTT	CASSSYGTADTEAFF
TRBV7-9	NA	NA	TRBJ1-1	TGTGCCAGCAGCTTACAGGGCCAGGGGACTGAAGCTTTCTTT	CASSLQGQGTEAFF
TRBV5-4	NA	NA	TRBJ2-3	TGTGCCAGCAGCTTGGACAGAGATACGCAGTATTTT	CASSLDRDTQYF
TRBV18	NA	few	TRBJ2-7	TGTGCCAGCTCACGCGACTACGAGCAGTACTTC	CASSRDYEQYF
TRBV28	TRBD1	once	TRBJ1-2	TGTGCCAGCAGTTCGCACGACGAGGGACAGGCCTATGGCTACACCTTC	CASSSHDEGQAYGYTF
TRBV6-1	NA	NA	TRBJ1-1	TGTGCCAGCAGTGTGGTACCACAAAAGTCCAACACTGAAGCTTTCTTT	CASSVVPQKSNTEAFF
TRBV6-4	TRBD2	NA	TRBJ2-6	TGTGCCAGCACCCCTACTAGCGCTGGGGCCAACGTCCTGACTTTC	CASTPTSAGANVLTF
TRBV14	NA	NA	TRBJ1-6	TGTGCCAGCAGCCAAGGCTACAGCAATTCACCCCTCCACTTT	CASSQGYSNSPLHF
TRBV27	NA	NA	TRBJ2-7	TGTGCCACCCACACTGGGGTAGGGAGGAATTCCTACGAGCAGTACTTC	CATHTGVGRNSYEQYF
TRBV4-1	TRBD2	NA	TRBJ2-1	TGCGCCAGCAGCCAAGATGGCGCGAGCGGGGGGGCCCGTGAGCAGTTCTTC	CASSQDGASGGAREQFF
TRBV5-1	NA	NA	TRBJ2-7	TGCGCCAGCAGCTTAACAGGTAACAGAGGATACGAGCAGTACTTC	CASSLTGNRGYEQYF
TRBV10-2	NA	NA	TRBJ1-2	TGCGCCAGCAGTCCCGACAGTGCGGATGGCTACACCTTC	CASSPDSADGYTF
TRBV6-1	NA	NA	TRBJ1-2	TGTGCCAGCAGTGGGGGGAGGGCTGGCTACACCTTC	CASSGGRAGYTF
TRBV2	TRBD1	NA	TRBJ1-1	TGTGCCAGCAGTAACCGGGACAGGTACACTGAAGCTTTCTTT	CASSNRDRYTEAFF
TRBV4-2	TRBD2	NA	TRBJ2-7	TGTGCCAGCAGCCGTGGCGGGAGGGGCGACGAGCAGTACTTC	CASSRGGRGDEQYF
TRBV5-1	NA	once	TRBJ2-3	TGCGCCAGCAGCTTGGGATTCCCCCGGTCGCATACGCAGTATTTT	CASSLGFPRSHTQYF
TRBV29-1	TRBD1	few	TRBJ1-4	TGCAGCGTTAGGGGGCTGGATGAAAAACTGTTTTTT	CSVRGLDEKLFF
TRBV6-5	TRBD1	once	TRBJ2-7	TGTGCCAGCAGTTTCGACAGGGGCCACGAGCAGTACTTC	CASSFDRGHEQYF
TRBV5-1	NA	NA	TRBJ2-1	TGCGCCAGCAGCTACTCCGGGACAAAGAACAATGAGCAGTTCTTC	CASSYSGTKNNEQFF
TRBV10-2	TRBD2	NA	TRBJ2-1	TGCGCCAGCAGTGAGGAGGGGGGACTAGCGGGGTACAATGAGCAGTTCTTC	CASSEEGGLAGYNEQFF
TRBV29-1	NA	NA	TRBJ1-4	TGCAGCCTACCCGTCCCCTTACAGACACCTAATGAAAAACTGTTTTTT	CSLPVPLQTPNEKLFF
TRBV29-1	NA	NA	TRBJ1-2	TGCAGCGTTTCTAAGGGTGACAGTCGAAAACCTTATGGCTACACCTTC	CSVSKGDSRKPYGYTF
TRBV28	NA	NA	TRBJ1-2	TGTGTCAGCAGTTTGGGCAGCTTCCTCCCCTATGGCTACACCTTC	CVSSLGSFLPYGYTF
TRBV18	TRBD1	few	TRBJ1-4	TGTGCCAGCTCCACAGGGGGATATGAAAAACTGTTTTTT	CASSTGGYEKLFF